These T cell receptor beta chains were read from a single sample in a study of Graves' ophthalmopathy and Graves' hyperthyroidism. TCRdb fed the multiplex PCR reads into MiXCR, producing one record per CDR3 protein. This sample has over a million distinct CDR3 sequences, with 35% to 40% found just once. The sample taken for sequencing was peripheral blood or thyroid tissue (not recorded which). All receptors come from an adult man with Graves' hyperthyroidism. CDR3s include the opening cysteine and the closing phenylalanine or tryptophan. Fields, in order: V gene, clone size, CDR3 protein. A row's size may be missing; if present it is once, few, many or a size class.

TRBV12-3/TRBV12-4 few CASSSSLAGTTYEQYF
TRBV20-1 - CSATSGAGNQPQHF
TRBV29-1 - CSQRGSGGYTF
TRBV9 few CASSLVEGIGETQYF
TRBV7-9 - CASRPGQGATGANVLTF
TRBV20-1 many CSARSGPYTEAFF
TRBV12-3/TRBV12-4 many CASQGVTDTGELFF
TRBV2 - CASSRDSYTDTQYF
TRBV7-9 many CASSSRDSGWPQHF
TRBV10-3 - CAISDQPTSGNTIYF
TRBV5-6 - CASSLRPGHEQYF
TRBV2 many CASSQVIGKRSGANVLTF
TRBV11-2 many CASSPPQGWETQYF
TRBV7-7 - CASSPRRGQGKETQHF
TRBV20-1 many CSVTGTGGIGANVLTF
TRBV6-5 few CASSYLRQLQETQYF
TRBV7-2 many CASSLVHGVPQHF
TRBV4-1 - CASSPEERGYGYTF
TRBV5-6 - CASSYTSGNINNNQPQHF
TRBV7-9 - CASSPVGLAGGETQYF
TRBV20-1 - CSARGLGELFF
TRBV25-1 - CASSSGLAGIETQYF
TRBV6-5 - CASSVGLAGIETQYF
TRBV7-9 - CASSRTGVKTQYF
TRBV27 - CASSLLLGGNEAFF
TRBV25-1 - CASSEGRRSTEAFF
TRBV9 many CASSSGTKLFF
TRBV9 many CASGDSSFSGNTIYF
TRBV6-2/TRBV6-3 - CASRQNRFRGEAFF
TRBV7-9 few CASSPDGGANTGELFF
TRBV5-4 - CASSLEGEIHYGYTF
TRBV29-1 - CSLSGTGSVNTEAFF
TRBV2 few CASTPRTGNQYF
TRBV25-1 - CAQWGSYEQYF
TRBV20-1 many CSAIYSGASYEQYF
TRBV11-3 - CASRDSREF
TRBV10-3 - CAISVQGAGYEQYF
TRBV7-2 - CASSLSLAGGQETQYF
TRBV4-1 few CASSQETGGYAEAFF
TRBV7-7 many CASSPDQGDEQYF
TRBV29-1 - CSVATIGYQETQYF
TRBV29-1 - CSVAGRKGETQHF
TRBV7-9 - CASSSQREAYEQYF